Detailed here is one T cell receptor beta chain. The target antigen is unknown. This specimen comes from a study of shared clonotypes between healthy human individuals. General study points: Memory subsets had estimated richness that was generally smaller than that of naive subsets.

The germline V and J ends were trimmed by 0 bases and 5 bases, with 12 bases remaining between them. CDR3 length: 15 residues. Germline lookup yields CDR1 SGHRS and CDR2 YFSETQ. Sequencing was performed with immunoSEQ multiplex PCR; in TCRdb, only in-frame clones are kept and a portion is missing. The sample has 1.5 million to 2.5 million clones; approximately 94% are singletons. The naive CD8 fraction comprised CD45RO-negative cells positively selected for CCR7 and excluded terminally differentiated effector memory CD45RA+ cells. The gene calls are TRBV5-1 and TRBJ1-5; D is possibly TRBD1 (5 bases). The source material was naive CD8+ T cells sorted from blood. This clonotype was obtained from a man between 18 and 35 years old in good health. CDR3 in amino acids: CASSLGSLRDQPQHF. Written as DNA, the CDR3 is TGCGCCAGCAGCTTGGGGTCCCTCAGGGATCAGCCCCAGCATTTT.